The 2 T cell receptor beta chains below were found in one sample sequenced in a study of T cells in Graves' hyperthyroidism and ophthalmopathy. TCR beta CDR3 regions were amplified from RNA. First-round RT-PCR with HTBI primers amplified the TCR CDR3 region. MiXCR, run by TCRdb on the multiplex PCR reads, gives a single entry per CDR3 protein. Here the sample spans 620,000 or so distinct CDR3 sequences, around 15% being singletons. Material for sequencing was blood. The source of these receptors is a woman aged 45-65 years with Graves' ophthalmopathy.

The chain carries TRBV5-1 and TRBJ1-3, with 7 bases lining up with TRBD1. The V gene end was trimmed by 1 base and the J gene end by 0 bases; junction bases not matched to a gene: 7. This CDR3 spans 17 amino acids. Looked up from germline, CDR1 is SGHRS and CDR2 is YFSETQ. This CDR3 is CASSLNMDRSSGNTIYF. Written as DNA, the CDR3 is TGCGCCAGCAGCTTGAATATGGACAGGAGCTCTGGAAACACCATATATTTT.

The chain has TRBV4-1 and TRBJ2-2; 7 bases are a match to TRBD2. Germline V gives CDR1 MGHRA, CDR2 YSYEKL. This CDR3 comprises 17 residues. Trimming cost V 1 base and J 6 bases; bases outside gene matches: 11. CDR3 coding DNA: TGCGCCAGCAGCCAAGGTGATGGGAGGGCCTTGGCCGGGGAGCTGTTTTTT. Translated, it gives CASSQGDGRALAGELFF.